This record covers a single T cell receptor (beta chain). The data stem from a study of blood T cell repertoires in COVID-19. About the study: Nucleic acid was either cDNA or gDNA, and it came from T cells, B-cell-depleted T cells, or PBMCs.

Participants were aged roughly 18 to 100 years from approximately 24 US areas. Membership in each cohort depended on participant-reported clinical history. The CDR3 is 21 amino acids. CDR1 is DFQATT and CDR2 is SNEGSKA in the germline V gene (reference sequence). V dropped 6 bases and J dropped 3; count of bases not matched to a gene: 21. Original processing notes: Estimation of nucleated cell counts relied on the amplification of reference gene primers. Assay: immunoSEQ multiplex PCR; the TCRdb copy retains only in-frame clones and omits some. The V and J calls and the clone size are those of that table, but D and trimming were determined from the DNA. The data contain 350,000 to 400,000 clones, roughly 90% of them singletons.

The source material was PBMCs or T cells enriched from blood (not recorded which). The source of this sequence is a young woman with acute COVID-19. The rearrangement uses TRBV20-1 and TRBJ2-1; 15 bases agree with TRBD2. This CDR3 is CSASPDPGLAGGPPNYNEQFF. The CDR3 nucleotides read TGCAGTGCAAGTCCGGATCCGGGACTAGCGGGGGGACCTCCAAACTACAATGAGCAGTTCTTC.